This TCR beta chain was sequenced during a study of technical replicates of blood from four donors. V shed 6 bases, J shed 0 bases, and the junction held 8 bases outside the gene matches. The CDR3 totals 17 residues. Germline-derived CDR1 and CDR2 are SGHVS and FNYEAQ. Generated by immunoSEQ multiplex PCR, the TCRdb table keeps only in-frame clones and is missing some. The sample yields approximately 52,000 clones, about 86% seen once. This TCR was recovered from a human donor in good health. Some clones in this sample may be carry-over from other donors' samples. The rearrangement joins TRBV7-6 to TRBJ2-3, with TRBD2 identical over 11 bases. Material for sequencing was PBMCs. CDR3 region: CASSQPGTSGSTDTQYF. In DNA, the CDR3 is TGTGCCAGCAGTCAACCCGGGACTAGCGGTAGCACAGATACGCAGTATTTT.